This T cell receptor (beta chain) was sequenced in a study of T cell responses to AZD1222 COVID-19 vaccine. Study-wide results and limits: Reports indicate that nearly half of spike-specific TCRs are directed at unmutated variant regions. No day 14 peak samples; only post-peak repertoires were characterized. At baseline, seropositivity was found in only five or six AZD1222 recipients. Along spike, vaccine-associated CD4 TCRs were found throughout, with dominance at 160-218 and 743-854.

A remark on this clone: Antigen: not known.

Measured with immunoSEQ multiplex PCR; TCRdb has only the in-frame clones, and not every one. The sample holds about 120,000 clones, approximately 93% seen once. CDR3 length equals 16 residues. The germline CDR1 and CDR2 sequences are MNHEY and SMNVEV (reference sequence). Trimming cost V 5 bases and J 7 bases, with 18 bases left between them. Sequencing used peripheral blood, obtained on day 0 of AZD1222 vaccination. This clonotype was sampled from an adult in good health. The chain employs TRBV27 and TRBJ1-6, with unresolved D. The CDR3 sequence is CASSPYGRAINSPLHF. As DNA, the CDR3 is TGTGCCAGCAGTCCTTACGGGAGGGCTATCAATTCACCCCTCCACTTT.